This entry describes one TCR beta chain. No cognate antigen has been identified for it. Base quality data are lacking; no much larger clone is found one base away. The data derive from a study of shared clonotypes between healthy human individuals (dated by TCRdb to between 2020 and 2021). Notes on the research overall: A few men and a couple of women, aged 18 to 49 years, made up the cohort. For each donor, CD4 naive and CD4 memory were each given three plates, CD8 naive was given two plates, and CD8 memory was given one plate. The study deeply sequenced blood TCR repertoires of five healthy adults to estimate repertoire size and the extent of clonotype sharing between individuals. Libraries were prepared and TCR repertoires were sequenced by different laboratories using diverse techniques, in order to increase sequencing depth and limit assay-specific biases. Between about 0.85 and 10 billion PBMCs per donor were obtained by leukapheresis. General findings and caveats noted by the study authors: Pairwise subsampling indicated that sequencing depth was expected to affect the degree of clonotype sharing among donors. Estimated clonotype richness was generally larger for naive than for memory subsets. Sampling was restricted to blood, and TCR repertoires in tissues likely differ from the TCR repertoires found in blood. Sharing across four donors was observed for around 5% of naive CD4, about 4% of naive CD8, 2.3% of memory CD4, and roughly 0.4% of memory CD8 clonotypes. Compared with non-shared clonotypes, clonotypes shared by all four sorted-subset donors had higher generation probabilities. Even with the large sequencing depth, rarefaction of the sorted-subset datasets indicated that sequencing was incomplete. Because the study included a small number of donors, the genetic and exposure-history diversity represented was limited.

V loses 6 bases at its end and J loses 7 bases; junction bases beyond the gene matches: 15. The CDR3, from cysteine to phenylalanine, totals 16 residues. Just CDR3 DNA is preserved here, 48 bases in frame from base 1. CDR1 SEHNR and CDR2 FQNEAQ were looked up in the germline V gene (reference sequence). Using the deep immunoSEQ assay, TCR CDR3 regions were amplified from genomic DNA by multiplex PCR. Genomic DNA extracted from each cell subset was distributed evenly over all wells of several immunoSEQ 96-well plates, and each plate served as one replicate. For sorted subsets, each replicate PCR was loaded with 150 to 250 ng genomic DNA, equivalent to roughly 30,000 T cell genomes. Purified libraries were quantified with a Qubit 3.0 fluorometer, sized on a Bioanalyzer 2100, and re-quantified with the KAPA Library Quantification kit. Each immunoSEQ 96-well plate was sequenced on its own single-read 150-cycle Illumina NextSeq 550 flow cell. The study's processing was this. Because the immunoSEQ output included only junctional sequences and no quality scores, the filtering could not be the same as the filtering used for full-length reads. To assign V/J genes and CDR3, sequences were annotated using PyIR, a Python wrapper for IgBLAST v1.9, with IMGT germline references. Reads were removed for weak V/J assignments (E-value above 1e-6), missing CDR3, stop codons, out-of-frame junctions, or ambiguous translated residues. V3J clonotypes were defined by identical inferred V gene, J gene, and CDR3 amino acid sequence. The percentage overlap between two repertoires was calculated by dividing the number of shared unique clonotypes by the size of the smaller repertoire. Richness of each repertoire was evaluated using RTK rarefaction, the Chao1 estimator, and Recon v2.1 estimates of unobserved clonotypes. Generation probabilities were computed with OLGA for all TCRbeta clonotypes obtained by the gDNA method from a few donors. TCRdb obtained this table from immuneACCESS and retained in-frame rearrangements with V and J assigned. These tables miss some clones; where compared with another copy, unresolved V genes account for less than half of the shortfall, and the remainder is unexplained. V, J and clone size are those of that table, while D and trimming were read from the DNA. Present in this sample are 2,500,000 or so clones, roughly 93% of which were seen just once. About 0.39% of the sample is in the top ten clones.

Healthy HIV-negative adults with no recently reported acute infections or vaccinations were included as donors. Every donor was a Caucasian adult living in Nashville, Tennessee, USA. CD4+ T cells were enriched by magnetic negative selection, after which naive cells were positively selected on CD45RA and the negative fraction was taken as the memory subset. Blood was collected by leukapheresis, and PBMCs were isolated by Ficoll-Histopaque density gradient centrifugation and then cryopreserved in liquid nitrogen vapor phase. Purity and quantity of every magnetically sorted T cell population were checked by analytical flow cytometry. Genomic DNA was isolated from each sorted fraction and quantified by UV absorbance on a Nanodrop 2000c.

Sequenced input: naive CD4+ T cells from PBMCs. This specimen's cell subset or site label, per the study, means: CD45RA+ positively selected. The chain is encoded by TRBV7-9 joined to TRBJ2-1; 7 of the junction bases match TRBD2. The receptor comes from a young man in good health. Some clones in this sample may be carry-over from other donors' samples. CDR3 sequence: CASRGKREDVRNEQFF. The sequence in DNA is TGTGCCAGCAGGGGCAAGCGGGAAGACGTTAGGAATGAGCAGTTCTTC.